This TCR beta chain comes out of a study of T cell changes during pregnancy in multiple sclerosis. Using immunoSEQ multiplex PCR, the repertoire was profiled, and TCRdb retains in-frame clones only, with some absent. The sample comprises about 40,000 clones, over 75% of which are singletons, and around 0.45% rests with the top ten. Germline lookup yields CDR1 SGHTS and CDR2 YDEGEE. The CDR3 is made up of 15 amino acids. V shed 4 bases, J shed 4 bases, and the junction held 5 bases outside the gene matches. This TCR came from a female donor with multiple sclerosis, enrolled in a pregnancy study. The material was CD4+ T cells from peripheral blood mononuclear cells, obtained in the third trimester of pregnancy. The V and J genes are TRBV5-8 and TRBJ2-3; TRBD2 agrees at 11 bases. This CDR3 reads CASSISGRVSDTQYF. The CDR3 DNA follows: TGTGCCAGCAGCATTAGCGGGAGGGTATCAGATACGCAGTATTTT. Filled out from reference TRBV5-8 and TRBJ2-3, the complete variable domain reads EAGVTQSPTHLIKTRGQQATLRCSPISGHTSVYWYQQALGLGLQFLLWYDEGEERNRGNFPPRFSGRQFPNYSSELNVNALELEDSALYLCASSISGRVSDTQYFGPGTRLTVL.